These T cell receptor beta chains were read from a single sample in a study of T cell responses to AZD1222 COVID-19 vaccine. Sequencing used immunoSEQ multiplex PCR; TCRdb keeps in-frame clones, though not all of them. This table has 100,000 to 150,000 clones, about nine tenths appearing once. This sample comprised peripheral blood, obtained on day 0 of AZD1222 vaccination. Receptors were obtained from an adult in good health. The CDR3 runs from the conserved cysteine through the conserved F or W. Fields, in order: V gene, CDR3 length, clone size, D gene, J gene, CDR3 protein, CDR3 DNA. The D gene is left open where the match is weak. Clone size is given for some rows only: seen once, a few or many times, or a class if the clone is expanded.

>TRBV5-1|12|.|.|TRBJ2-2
CASRVNTGELFF
TGCGCCAGCAGAGTTAACACCGGGGAGCTGTTTTTT
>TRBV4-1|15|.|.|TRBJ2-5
CASSPSHSGRETQYF
TGCGCCAGCAGCCCCTCACATTCAGGGAGAGAGACCCAGTACTTC
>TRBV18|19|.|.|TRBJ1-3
CASSPTNQGAPVSGNTIYF
TGTGCCAGCTCACCAACCAACCAGGGTGCCCCCGTCTCTGGAAACACCATATATTTT
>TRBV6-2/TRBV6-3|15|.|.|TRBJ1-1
CASSPARGLGTEAFF
TGTGCCAGCAGTCCCGCGAGGGGTTTGGGCACTGAAGCTTTCTTT
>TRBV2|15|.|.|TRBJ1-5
CASRLTGAGNQPQHF
TGTGCCAGCAGGTTGACAGGCGCGGGCAATCAGCCCCAGCATTTT
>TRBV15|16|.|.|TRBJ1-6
CATSRGGGSGNSPLHF
TGTGCCACCAGCAGAGGGGGGGGCTCTGGAAATTCACCCCTCCACTTT
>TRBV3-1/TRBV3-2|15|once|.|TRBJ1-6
CASRISTGGSSPLHF
TGTGCCAGCAGAATCTCGACCGGGGGAAGTTCACCCCTCCACTTT
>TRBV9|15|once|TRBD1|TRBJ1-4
CASSVGQGFGEKLFF
TGTGCCAGCAGCGTAGGACAGGGTTTTGGGGAAAAACTGTTTTTT
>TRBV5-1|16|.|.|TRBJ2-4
CASSLAPPGGADIQYF
TGCGCCAGCAGCTTGGCCCCCCCGGGGGGCGCGGACATTCAGTACTTC
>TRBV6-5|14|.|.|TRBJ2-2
CASSYSYYRGELFF
TGTGCCAGCAGTTACTCGTACTACAGAGGGGAGCTGTTTTTT
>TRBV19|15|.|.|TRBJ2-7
CASSPWSGQGTEQYF
TGTGCCAGTAGTCCCTGGTCGGGGCAGGGCACCGAGCAGTACTTC
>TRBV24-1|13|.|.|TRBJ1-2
CATSDLAGNGYTF
TGTGCCACCAGTGATTTGGCAGGGAATGGCTACACCTTC
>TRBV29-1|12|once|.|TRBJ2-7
CSVCRDPYEQYF
TGCAGCGTTTGCCGGGACCCCTACGAGCAGTACTTC
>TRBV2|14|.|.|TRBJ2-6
CASSGISGANVLTF
TGTGCCAGCTCGGGGATCTCTGGGGCCAACGTCCTGACTTTC
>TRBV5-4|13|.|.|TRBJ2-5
CASSLDAQETQYF
TGTGCCAGCAGCTTGGACGCCCAAGAGACCCAGTACTTC
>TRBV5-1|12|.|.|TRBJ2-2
CASSFGAGELFF
TGCGCCAGCAGCTTCGGGGCCGGGGAGCTGTTTTTT
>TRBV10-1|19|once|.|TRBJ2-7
CASSVCRVRIQGPIYEQYF
TGCGCCAGCAGTGTTTGCCGAGTCCGTATACAGGGACCCATCTACGAGCAGTACTTC
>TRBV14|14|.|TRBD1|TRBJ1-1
CASSQEYDRVRAFF
TGTGCCAGCAGCCAGGAATACGACAGGGTCAGAGCTTTCTTT
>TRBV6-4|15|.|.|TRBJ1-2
CASPTGTGHNYGYTF
TGTGCCAGCCCGACGGGAACAGGGCATAACTATGGCTACACCTTC
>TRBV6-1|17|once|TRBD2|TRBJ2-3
CASSEYGTSGILDTQYF
TGTGCCAGCAGTGAATACGGGACTAGCGGGATTTTAGATACGCAGTATTTT
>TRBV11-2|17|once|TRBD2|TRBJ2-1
CASIRGLAGAGTNEQFF
TGTGCCAGCATCCGGGGACTAGCGGGAGCAGGGACAAATGAGCAGTTCTTC
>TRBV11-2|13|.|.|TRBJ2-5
CASSLAQQETQYF
TGTGCCAGCAGCTTAGCACAGCAAGAGACCCAGTACTTC
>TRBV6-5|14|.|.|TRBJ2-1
CASRTLATNNEQFF
TGTGCCAGCAGGACTCTAGCGACTAACAATGAGCAGTTCTTC
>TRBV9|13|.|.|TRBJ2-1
CASSVGGAPEQFF
TGTGCCAGCAGCGTAGGTGGAGCTCCTGAGCAGTTCTTC
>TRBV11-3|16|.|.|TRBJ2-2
CASSESRESPTGELFF
TGTGCCAGCAGCGAAAGTCGGGAGTCCCCCACCGGGGAGCTGTTTTTT
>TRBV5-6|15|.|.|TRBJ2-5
CASRWEGARRETQYF
TGTGCCAGCCGCTGGGAGGGGGCGCGACGGGAGACCCAGTACTTC
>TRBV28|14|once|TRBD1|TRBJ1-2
CASSGTGVIGGYTF
TGTGCCAGCAGTGGCACAGGGGTCATAGGAGGCTACACCTTC
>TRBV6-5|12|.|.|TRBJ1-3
CASRGFGNTIYF
TGTGCCAGCAGGGGTTTTGGAAACACCATATATTTT
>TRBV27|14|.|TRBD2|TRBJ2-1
CASKLAGFYNEQFF
TGTGCCAGCAAACTAGCGGGATTCTACAATGAGCAGTTCTTC
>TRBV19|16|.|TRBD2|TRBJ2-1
CASSHQTSGSYNEQFF
TGTGCCAGTAGCCATCAGACTAGCGGAAGCTACAATGAGCAGTTCTTC